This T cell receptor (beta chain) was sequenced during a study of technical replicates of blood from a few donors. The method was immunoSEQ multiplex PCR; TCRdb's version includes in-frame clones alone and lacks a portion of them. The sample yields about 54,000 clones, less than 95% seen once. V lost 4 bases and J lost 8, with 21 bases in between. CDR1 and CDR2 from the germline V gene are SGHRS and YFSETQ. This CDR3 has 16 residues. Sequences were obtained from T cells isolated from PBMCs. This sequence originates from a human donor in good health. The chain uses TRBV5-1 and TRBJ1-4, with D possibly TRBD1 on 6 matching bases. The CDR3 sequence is CASSPKPTGAREKLFF. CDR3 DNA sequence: TGCGCCAGCAGCCCCAAACCGACAGGAGCCCGCGAAAAACTGTTTTTT.